This entry describes one TCR beta chain. Its antigen is unknown. The authors extracted RNA and reverse transcribed it into cDNA as the sequencing template. TCRdb keeps only in-frame clones here, not all; method: immunoSEQ multiplex PCR. The table has about 97,000 clones, roughly two fifths seen once. These data originate in a study of CD8+ T cells in alopecia areata. At the level of the study: Dosing spanned 6 to 18 months on tofacitinib, then 6 months off drug. Study findings and constraints: Researchers report lesional scalp, most notably alopecia totalis/universalis, outstripped normal scalp in clonality. Sequencing of scalp samples also captures resident alphabeta T cells of normal skin. In patients, TCRs were shared less clearly than in mice, and HLA may possibly be involved.

V lost 3 bases and J 9 bases, leaving 12 bases between the germline ends. The germline gives CDR1 SGHTA, CDR2 FQGNSA. The CDR3 length is 13 residues. The V and J genes are TRBV7-2 and TRBJ2-1; TRBD1 is a possible D gene (6 bases). This sequence was found in a human donor with alopecia areata. The sample consisted of CD4+ T cells sorted from blood. CDR3 in DNA: TGTGCCAGCAGCTTGACAGGATTAGGTGAGCAGTTCTTC. Translating it yields CASSLTGLGEQFF.